The present T cell receptor (beta chain) was sequenced within a study of control samples from healthy donors and cancer patients (dated by TCRdb to 2020 to 2022). From the cysteine up to the phenylalanine, the CDR3 has a length of 18 residues. Kept here is only the CDR3 DNA, which spans 54 bases and is read in frame from base 1. V sheds 6 bases and J sheds 0 bases, leaving 20 bases between their ends. The germline V gene sets CDR1 to SGHTA and CDR2 to FQGNSA. Concerning this clone itself: Its antigen is unknown. No much larger clone is present one base from it, and per-base qualities are unavailable.

Library creation used the immunoSEQ multiplex PCR assay. This immuneACCESS table, as held by TCRdb, lists in-frame sequences with V and J called but not all clones. Of the missing ones, under half trace to an unresolved V gene in checked studies; the others have no known cause. The sample table shows roughly 69,000 clones, and under 85% are seen once. The ten top clones hold around 16% of the sample. The chain is encoded by TRBV7-2 joined to TRBJ2-2, with TRBD2 as a weak D call on 6 bases. This sequence originates from a man between 60 and 70 years old in good health. What was sequenced was blood. At the DNA level, the sequence is TGTGCCAGCAGTCATACTACAACGTGGGAGGCGAACACCGGGGAGCTGTTTTTT. Its amino acids are CASSHTTTWEANTGELFF. With all but the CDR3 taken from the reference TRBV7-2 and TRBJ2-2 genes, the full variable domain is: GAGVSQSPSNKVTEKGKDVELRCDPISGHTALYWYRQSLGQGLEFLIYFQGNSAPDKSGLPSDRFSAERTGGSVSTLTIQRTQQEDSAVYLCASSHTTTWEANTGELFFGEGSRLTVL.